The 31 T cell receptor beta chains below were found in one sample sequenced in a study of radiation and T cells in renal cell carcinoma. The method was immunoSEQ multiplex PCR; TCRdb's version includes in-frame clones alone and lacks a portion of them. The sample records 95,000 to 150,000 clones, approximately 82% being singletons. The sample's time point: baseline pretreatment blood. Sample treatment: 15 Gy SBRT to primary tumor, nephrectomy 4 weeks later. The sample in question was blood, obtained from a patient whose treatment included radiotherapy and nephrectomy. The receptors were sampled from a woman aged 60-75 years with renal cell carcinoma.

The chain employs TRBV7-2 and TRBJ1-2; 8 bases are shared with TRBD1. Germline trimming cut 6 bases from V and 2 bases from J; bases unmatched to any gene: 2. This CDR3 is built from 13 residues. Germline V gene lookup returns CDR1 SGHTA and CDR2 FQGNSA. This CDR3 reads CASSHRGNYGYTF. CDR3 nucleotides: TGTGCCAGCAGTCACAGGGGGAACTATGGCTACACCTTC. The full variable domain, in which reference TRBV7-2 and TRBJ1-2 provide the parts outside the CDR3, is GAGVSQSPSNKVTEKGKDVELRCDPISGHTALYWYRQSLGQGLEFLIYFQGNSAPDKSGLPSDRFSAERTGGSVSTLTIQRTQQEDSAVYLCASSHRGNYGYTFGSGTRLTVV.

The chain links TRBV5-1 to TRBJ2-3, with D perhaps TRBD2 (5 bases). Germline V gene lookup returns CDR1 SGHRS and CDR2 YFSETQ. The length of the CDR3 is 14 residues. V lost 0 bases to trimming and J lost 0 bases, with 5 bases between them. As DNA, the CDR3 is TGCGCCAGCAGCTTGGGGGAGAGCACAGATACGCAGTATTTT. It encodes CASSLGESTDTQYF.

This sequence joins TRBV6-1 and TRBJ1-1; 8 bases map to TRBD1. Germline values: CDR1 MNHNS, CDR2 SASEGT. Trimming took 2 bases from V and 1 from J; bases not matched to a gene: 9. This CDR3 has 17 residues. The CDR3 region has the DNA TGTGCCAGCAGTGAATGGGCGTGGACAGGGCCGAACACTGAAGCTTTCTTT. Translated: CASSEWAWTGPNTEAFF.

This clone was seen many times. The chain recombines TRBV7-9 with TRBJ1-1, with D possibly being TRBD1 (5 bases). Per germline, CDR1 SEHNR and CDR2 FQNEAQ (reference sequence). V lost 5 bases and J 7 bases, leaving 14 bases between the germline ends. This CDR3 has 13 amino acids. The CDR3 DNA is TGTGCCAGCAGCCCTAGGGGTTCGAGTGAAGCTTTCTTT. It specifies CASSPRGSSEAFF.

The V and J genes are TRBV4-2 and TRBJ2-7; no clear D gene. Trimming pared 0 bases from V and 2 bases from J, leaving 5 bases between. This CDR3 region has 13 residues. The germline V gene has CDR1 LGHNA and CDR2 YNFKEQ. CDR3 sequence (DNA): TGTGCCAGCAGCCAAGACTCCACCTACGAGCAGTACTTC. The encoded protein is CASSQDSTYEQYF.

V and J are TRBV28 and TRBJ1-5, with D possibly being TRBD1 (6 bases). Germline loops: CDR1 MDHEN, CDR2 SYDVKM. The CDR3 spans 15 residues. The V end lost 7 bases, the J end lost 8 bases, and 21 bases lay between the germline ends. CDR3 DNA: TGTGCCAGCAATCCCGGGGGGGGCACAGCCAAGCCCCAGCATTTT. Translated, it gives CASNPGGGTAKPQHF.

The chain's CDR3 is CASSLGTQSYNEQFF. The CDR3 nucleotides read TGTGCCAGCAGCTTGGGAACACAATCCTACAATGAGCAGTTCTTC. The V call is TRBV5-6, the J call TRBJ2-1; D not certain. CDR1 is SGHDT, CDR2 YYEEEE, per germline. The CDR3 contains 15 residues. V lost 0 bases to trimming and J lost 1 base, with 8 bases between them.

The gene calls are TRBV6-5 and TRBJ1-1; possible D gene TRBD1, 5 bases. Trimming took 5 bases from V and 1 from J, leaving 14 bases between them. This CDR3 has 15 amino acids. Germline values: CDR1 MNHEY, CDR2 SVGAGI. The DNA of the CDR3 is TGTGCCAGCAGTAAATCGGGACGGGAGAACACTGAAGCTTTCTTT. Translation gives CASSKSGRENTEAFF.

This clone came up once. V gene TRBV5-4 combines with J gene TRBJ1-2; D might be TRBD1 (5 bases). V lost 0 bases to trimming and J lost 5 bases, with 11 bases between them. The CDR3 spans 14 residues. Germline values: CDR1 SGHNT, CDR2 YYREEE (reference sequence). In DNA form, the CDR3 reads TGTGCCAGCAGCTTGGGACAGAGTCTATATGGCTACACCTTC. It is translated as CASSLGQSLYGYTF.

CDR3 coding DNA: TGTGCCAGCAGACCCGGGACAGGGGGCCCAACCTACTATGGCTACACCTTC. Translation: CASRPGTGGPTYYGYTF. This chain joins TRBV7-9 and TRBJ1-2; 12 bases map to TRBD1. The CDR3 loop spans 17 amino acids. The J segment lost 3 bases and the V segment lost 6 bases, leaving 11 bases of the junction unmatched. Germline CDR1 reads SEHNR; CDR2 reads FQNEAQ (reference sequence).

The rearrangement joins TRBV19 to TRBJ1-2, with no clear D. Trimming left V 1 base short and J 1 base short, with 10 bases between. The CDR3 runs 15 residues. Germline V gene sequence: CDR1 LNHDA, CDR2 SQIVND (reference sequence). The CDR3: CASSIGRAHNYGYTF. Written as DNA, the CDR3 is TGTGCCAGTAGTATAGGACGGGCTCATAACTATGGCTACACCTTC. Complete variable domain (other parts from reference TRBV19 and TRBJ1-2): DGGITQSPKYLFRKEGQNVTLSCEQNLNHDAMYWYRQDPGQGLRLIYYSQIVNDFQKGDIAEGYSVSREKKESFPLTVTSAQKNPTAFYLCASSIGRAHNYGYTFGSGTRLTVV.

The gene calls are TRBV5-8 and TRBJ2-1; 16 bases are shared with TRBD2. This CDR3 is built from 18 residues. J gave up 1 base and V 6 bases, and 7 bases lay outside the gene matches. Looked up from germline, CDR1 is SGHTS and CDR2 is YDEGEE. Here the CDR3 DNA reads TGTGCCAGCACCGGGACTAGCGGGGGGGCAGGGTCCTACAATGAGCAGTTCTTC. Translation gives CASTGTSGGAGSYNEQFF.

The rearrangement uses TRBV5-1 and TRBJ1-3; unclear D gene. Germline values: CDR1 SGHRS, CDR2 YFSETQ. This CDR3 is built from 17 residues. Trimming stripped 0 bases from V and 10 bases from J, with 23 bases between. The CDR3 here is CASSLGQDVSKKGTIYF. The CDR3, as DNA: TGCGCCAGCAGCTTGGGGCAGGATGTCAGCAAAAAAGGGACCATATATTTT.

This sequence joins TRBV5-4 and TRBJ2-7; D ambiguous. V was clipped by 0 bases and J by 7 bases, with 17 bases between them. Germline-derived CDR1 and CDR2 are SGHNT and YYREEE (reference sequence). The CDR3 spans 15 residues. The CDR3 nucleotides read TGTGCCAGCAGCTTGGTGGCAGGATCCCTATCGGAGCAGTACTTC. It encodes CASSLVAGSLSEQYF.

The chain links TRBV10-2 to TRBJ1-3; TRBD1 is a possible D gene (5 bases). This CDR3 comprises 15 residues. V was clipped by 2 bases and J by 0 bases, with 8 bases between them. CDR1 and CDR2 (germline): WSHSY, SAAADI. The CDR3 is CASSEGTASGNTIYF. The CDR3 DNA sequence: TGCGCCAGCAGTGAGGGGACGGCCTCTGGAAACACCATATATTTT.

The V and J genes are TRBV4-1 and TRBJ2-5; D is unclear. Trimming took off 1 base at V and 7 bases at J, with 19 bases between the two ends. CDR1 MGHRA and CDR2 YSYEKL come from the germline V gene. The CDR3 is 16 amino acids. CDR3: CASSQVDLVVWGTQYF. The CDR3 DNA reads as TGCGCCAGCAGCCAAGTCGACCTCGTGGTTTGGGGGACCCAGTACTTC.

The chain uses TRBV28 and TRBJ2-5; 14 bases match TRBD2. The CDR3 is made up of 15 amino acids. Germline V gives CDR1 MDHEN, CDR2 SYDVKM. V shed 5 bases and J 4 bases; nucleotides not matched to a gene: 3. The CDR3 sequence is CASSAGLAGAETQYF. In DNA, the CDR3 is TGTGCCAGCAGTGCGGGACTAGCGGGAGCAGAGACCCAGTACTTC. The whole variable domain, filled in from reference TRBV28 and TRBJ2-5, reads DVKVTQSSRYLVKRTGEKVFLECVQDMDHENMFWYRQDPGLGLRLIYFSYDVKMKEKGDIPEGYSVSREKKERFSLILESASTNQTSMYLCASSAGLAGAETQYFGPGTRLLVL.

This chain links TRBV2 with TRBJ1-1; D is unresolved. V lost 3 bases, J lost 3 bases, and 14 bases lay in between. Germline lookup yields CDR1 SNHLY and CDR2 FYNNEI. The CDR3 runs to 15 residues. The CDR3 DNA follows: TGTGCCAGCAGTGACAGTGGGATTGGGTACACTGAAGCTTTCTTT. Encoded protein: CASSDSGIGYTEAFF.

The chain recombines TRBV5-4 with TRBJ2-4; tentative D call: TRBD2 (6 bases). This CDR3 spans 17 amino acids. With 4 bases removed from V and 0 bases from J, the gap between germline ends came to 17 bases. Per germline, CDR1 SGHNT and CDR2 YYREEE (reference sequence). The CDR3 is CASSPAAGTVAKNIQYF. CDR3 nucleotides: TGTGCCAGCAGCCCGGCCGCGGGGACGGTAGCCAAAAACATTCAGTACTTC.

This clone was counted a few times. The CDR3 DNA follows: TGTGCCAGCAGTCTGGACACTGAAGCTTTCTTT. Protein sequence: CASSLDTEAFF. V gene TRBV6-5 combines with J gene TRBJ1-1, with D uncertain. Deletions cut 5 bases from V and 3 bases from J, with 4 bases between. The CDR3 contains 11 residues. Germline CDR1 is MNHEY and CDR2 is SVGAGI.

The CDR3 reads CASSTPGTGVTEAFF. In DNA form, the CDR3 reads TGTGCCAGCAGTACCCCCGGGACAGGGGTCACTGAAGCTTTCTTT. The chain links TRBV28 to TRBJ1-1, with 10 bases identical to TRBD1. Losses at the gene ends were 5 bases for V and 4 bases for J; bases not matched to a gene: 7. This CDR3 contains 15 residues. Germline V lookup: CDR1 MDHEN, CDR2 SYDVKM.

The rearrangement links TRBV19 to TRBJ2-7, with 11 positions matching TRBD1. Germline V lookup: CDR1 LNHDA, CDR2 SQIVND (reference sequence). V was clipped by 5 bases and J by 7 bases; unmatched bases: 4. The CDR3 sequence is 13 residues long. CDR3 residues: CASSRGDRGEQYF. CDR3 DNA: TGTGCCAGTAGTCGAGGGGACAGGGGGGAGCAGTACTTC.

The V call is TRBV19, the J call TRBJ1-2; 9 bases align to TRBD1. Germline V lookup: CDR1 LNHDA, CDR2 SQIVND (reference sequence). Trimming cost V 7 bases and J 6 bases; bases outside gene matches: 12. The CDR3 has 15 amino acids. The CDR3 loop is CASIPRMTGGNGYTF. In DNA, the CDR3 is TGTGCCAGTATCCCGCGTATGACAGGGGGAAATGGCTACACCTTC.

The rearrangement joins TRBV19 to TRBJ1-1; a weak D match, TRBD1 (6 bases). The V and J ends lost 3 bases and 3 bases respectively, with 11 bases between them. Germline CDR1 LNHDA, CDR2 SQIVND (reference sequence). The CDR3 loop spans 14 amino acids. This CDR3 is CASSIGGPDTEAFF. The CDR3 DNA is TGTGCCAGTAGTATTGGGGGCCCGGACACTGAAGCTTTCTTT.

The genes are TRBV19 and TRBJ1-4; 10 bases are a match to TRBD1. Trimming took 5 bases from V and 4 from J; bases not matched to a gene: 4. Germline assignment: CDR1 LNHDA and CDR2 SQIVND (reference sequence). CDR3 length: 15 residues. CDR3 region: CASSRDRGRNEKLFF. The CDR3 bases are TGTGCCAGTAGTCGGGACAGGGGACGTAATGAAAAACTGTTTTTT.

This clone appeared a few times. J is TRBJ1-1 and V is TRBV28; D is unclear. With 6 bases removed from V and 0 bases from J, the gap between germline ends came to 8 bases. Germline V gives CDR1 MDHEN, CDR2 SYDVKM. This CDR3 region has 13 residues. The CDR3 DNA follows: TGTGCCAGCAGGCCTACAGTGAACACTGAAGCTTTCTTT. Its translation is CASRPTVNTEAFF.

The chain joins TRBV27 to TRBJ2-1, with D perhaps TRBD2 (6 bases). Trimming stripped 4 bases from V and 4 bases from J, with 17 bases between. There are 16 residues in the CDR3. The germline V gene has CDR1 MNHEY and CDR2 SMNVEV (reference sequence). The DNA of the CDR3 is TGTGCCAGCAGTTCCCCAGCCGGGACTCGATACAATGAGCAGTTCTTC. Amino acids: CASSSPAGTRYNEQFF.

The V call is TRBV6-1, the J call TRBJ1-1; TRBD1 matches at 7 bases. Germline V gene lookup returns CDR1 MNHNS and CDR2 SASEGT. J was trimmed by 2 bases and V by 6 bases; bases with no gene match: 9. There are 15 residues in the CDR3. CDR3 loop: CASSLYHRGNTEAFF. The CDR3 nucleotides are TGTGCCAGCAGCCTCTATCACAGGGGAAACACTGAAGCTTTCTTT.

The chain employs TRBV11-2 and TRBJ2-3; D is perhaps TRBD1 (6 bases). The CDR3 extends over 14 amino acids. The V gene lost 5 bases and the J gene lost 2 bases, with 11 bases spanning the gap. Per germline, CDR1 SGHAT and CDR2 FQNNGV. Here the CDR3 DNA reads TGTGCCAGCAGCCCAGGACAGTCCACAGATACGCAGTATTTT. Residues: CASSPGQSTDTQYF.

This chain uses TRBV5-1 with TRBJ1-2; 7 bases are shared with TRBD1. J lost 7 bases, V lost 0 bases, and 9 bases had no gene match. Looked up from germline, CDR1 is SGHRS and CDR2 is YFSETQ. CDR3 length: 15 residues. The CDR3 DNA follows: TGCGCCAGCAGCTTGGGGACCGGGACAGTTTCTGGCTACACCTTC. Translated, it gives CASSLGTGTVSGYTF. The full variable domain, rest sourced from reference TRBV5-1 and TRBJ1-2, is KAGVTQTPRYLIKTRGQQVTLSCSPISGHRSVSWYQQTPGQGLQFLFEYFSETQRNKGNFPGRFSGRQFSNSRSEMNVSTLELGDSALYLCASSLGTGTVSGYTFGSGTRLTVV.

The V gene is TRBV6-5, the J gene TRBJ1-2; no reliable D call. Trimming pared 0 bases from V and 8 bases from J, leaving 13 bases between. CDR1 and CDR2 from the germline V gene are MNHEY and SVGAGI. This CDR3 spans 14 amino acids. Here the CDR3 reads CASSYSGPSGGYTF. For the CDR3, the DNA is TGTGCCAGCAGTTACTCCGGACCTTCCGGGGGCTACACCTTC.